Listed below are T cell receptor beta chains from one sample, sequenced in a study of shared clonotypes between healthy human individuals. Only in-frame clones appear in the TCRdb table, and some are missing; sequencing was by immunoSEQ multiplex PCR. This sample carries some 900,000 clones, around three quarters of them seen once, and the ten largest clones take about 1.5%. Material for sequencing was memory CD4+ T cells sorted from blood. Receptors originate from a man between 18 and 35 years old in good health. CDR3s include the opening cysteine and the closing phenylalanine or tryptophan. Fields, in order: V gene, D gene, J gene, clone size, CDR3 DNA, CDR3 protein. The D gene is left open where the match is weak. Not all rows give a size; the values are once, few, many and, for expanded clones, a class.

v_call: TRBV18; d_call: TRBD1; j_call: TRBJ2-1; clone_size: -; cdr3_nt: TGTGCCAGCTCACCACGAGCAGGGACAGGGGATTACAATGAGCAGTTCTTC; cdr3_aa: CASSPRAGTGDYNEQFF
v_call: TRBV5-4; d_call: TRBD1; j_call: TRBJ2-1; clone_size: -; cdr3_nt: TGTGCCAGCAGCTCGGACAGGAAGATTCACAATGAGCAGTTCTTC; cdr3_aa: CASSSDRKIHNEQFF
v_call: TRBV19; d_call: -; j_call: TRBJ2-2; clone_size: -; cdr3_nt: TGTGCCAGTAGTACCGTGAACACCGGGGAGCTGTTTTTT; cdr3_aa: CASSTVNTGELFF
v_call: TRBV6-6; d_call: TRBD1; j_call: TRBJ2-7; clone_size: -; cdr3_nt: TGTGCCAGCAGCACGACAGGGGCTCACGAGCAGTACTTC; cdr3_aa: CASSTTGAHEQYF
v_call: TRBV27; d_call: TRBD1; j_call: TRBJ1-1; clone_size: -; cdr3_nt: TGTGCCAGCAGGGATACGACAGGGTTCATGAACACTGAAGCTTTCTTT; cdr3_aa: CASRDTTGFMNTEAFF
v_call: TRBV4-3; d_call: TRBD2; j_call: TRBJ2-1; clone_size: -; cdr3_nt: TGCGCCAGCAGCCAAGTTTCTAGCGGGTGGAATGAGCAGTTCTTC; cdr3_aa: CASSQVSSGWNEQFF
v_call: TRBV19; d_call: -; j_call: TRBJ2-7; clone_size: -; cdr3_nt: TGTGCCAGTAGTGGCTGGTCGTCGGGCGAGCAGTACTTC; cdr3_aa: CASSGWSSGEQYF
v_call: TRBV5-6; d_call: -; j_call: TRBJ1-5; clone_size: -; cdr3_nt: TGTGCCAGCAGCTTCGGAGGGGTTAAGGTTCAGCCCCAGCATTTT; cdr3_aa: CASSFGGVKVQPQHF
v_call: TRBV4-2; d_call: TRBD2; j_call: TRBJ2-2; clone_size: -; cdr3_nt: TGTGCCAGCAGCCTAGAGACTAGCCGAGAATCCGGGGAGCTGTTTTTT; cdr3_aa: CASSLETSRESGELFF
v_call: TRBV5-4; d_call: -; j_call: TRBJ1-2; clone_size: -; cdr3_nt: TGTGCCAGCAGCCCTGGGGGGGAAGCCTATGGCTACACCTTC; cdr3_aa: CASSPGGEAYGYTF
v_call: TRBV7-2; d_call: -; j_call: TRBJ2-5; clone_size: -; cdr3_nt: TGTGCCAGCAGCTCCCGACAGGGAGGAGGCCAAGAGACCCAGTACTTC; cdr3_aa: CASSSRQGGGQETQYF
v_call: TRBV7-7; d_call: -; j_call: TRBJ2-5; clone_size: -; cdr3_nt: TGTGCTAGCAGCTTAGTCGGAGGCAGACAAGAGACCCAGTACTTC; cdr3_aa: CASSLVGGRQETQYF
v_call: TRBV5-4; d_call: -; j_call: TRBJ2-7; clone_size: -; cdr3_nt: TGTGCCAGCAGCCACCGAGACACTCCCGAGCAGTACTTC; cdr3_aa: CASSHRDTPEQYF
v_call: TRBV30; d_call: -; j_call: TRBJ1-5; clone_size: few; cdr3_nt: TGTGCCTGGAGCGCCGGGAATGATCAGCCCCAGCATTTT; cdr3_aa: CAWSAGNDQPQHF
v_call: TRBV5-4; d_call: TRBD2; j_call: TRBJ2-1; clone_size: -; cdr3_nt: TGTGCCAGCAGACCGGGACTAGTGGATGAGCAGTTCTTC; cdr3_aa: CASRPGLVDEQFF
v_call: TRBV5-6; d_call: -; j_call: TRBJ1-1; clone_size: -; cdr3_nt: TGTGCCAGCAGCCTTAGCCCCCGACGGTCGAACACTGAAGCTTTCTTT; cdr3_aa: CASSLSPRRSNTEAFF
v_call: TRBV6-1; d_call: -; j_call: TRBJ1-3; clone_size: -; cdr3_nt: TGTGCCAGCAGTGAACAGGGGCGCGCGTCTGGAAACACCATATATTTT; cdr3_aa: CASSEQGRASGNTIYF
v_call: TRBV19; d_call: TRBD1; j_call: TRBJ2-1; clone_size: -; cdr3_nt: TGTGCCAGTAGTCCACGGACAGGCGAAGCCTACAATGAGCAGTTCTTC; cdr3_aa: CASSPRTGEAYNEQFF
v_call: TRBV5-1; d_call: TRBD1; j_call: TRBJ1-6; clone_size: -; cdr3_nt: TGCGCCAGCAGCCTGGGACAGGGGGATTCACCCCTCCACTTT; cdr3_aa: CASSLGQGDSPLHF
v_call: TRBV7-6; d_call: -; j_call: TRBJ1-6; clone_size: few; cdr3_nt: TGTGCCAGCAGCTTAAGTTCGGTCGGCAATAATTCACCCCTCCACTTT; cdr3_aa: CASSLSSVGNNSPLHF
v_call: TRBV9; d_call: -; j_call: TRBJ2-3; clone_size: -; cdr3_nt: TGTGCCAGCGGGGGCCCTTCCAGCACAGATACGCAGTATTTT; cdr3_aa: CASGGPSSTDTQYF
v_call: TRBV9; d_call: TRBD1; j_call: TRBJ2-7; clone_size: -; cdr3_nt: TGTGCCAGCAGCGAGAGTGCGGGACAGGGGACCGAGCAGTACTTC; cdr3_aa: CASSESAGQGTEQYF
v_call: TRBV27; d_call: TRBD1; j_call: TRBJ2-2; clone_size: -; cdr3_nt: TGTGCCAGCAGGGGACAGGGATCGGGGGAGCTGTTTTTT; cdr3_aa: CASRGQGSGELFF
v_call: TRBV6-6; d_call: -; j_call: TRBJ1-1; clone_size: -; cdr3_nt: TGTGCCAGCACCAACTACAGGGCCTTTTATGAAGCTTTCTTT; cdr3_aa: CASTNYRAFYEAFF
v_call: TRBV7-2; d_call: TRBD2; j_call: TRBJ2-7; clone_size: few; cdr3_nt: TGTGCCAGCAGCTTAGGCCGGACTAGCTCTAACTTC; cdr3_aa: CASSLGRTSSNF
v_call: TRBV5-1; d_call: -; j_call: TRBJ1-4; clone_size: few; cdr3_nt: TGCGCCAGCAGACCACAGGGAATTCAGGAAAAACTGTTTTTT; cdr3_aa: CASRPQGIQEKLFF
v_call: TRBV5-1; d_call: -; j_call: TRBJ1-5; clone_size: -; cdr3_nt: TGCGCCAGCAGCTTGGGGGACGGCAATCAGCCCCAGCATTTT; cdr3_aa: CASSLGDGNQPQHF
v_call: TRBV6-5; d_call: TRBD1; j_call: TRBJ2-1; clone_size: -; cdr3_nt: TGTGCCAGCAGTTACGGAGGACAGGTGTCCTACAATGAGCAGTTCTTC; cdr3_aa: CASSYGGQVSYNEQFF
v_call: TRBV18; d_call: -; j_call: TRBJ1-3; clone_size: -; cdr3_nt: TGTGCCAGCTCACCTACCCTGGGGCAGGGAATATCCTTGCGCATCTCTGGAAACACCATATATTTT; cdr3_aa: CASSPTLGQGISLRISGNTIYF
v_call: TRBV6-5; d_call: TRBD1; j_call: TRBJ2-7; clone_size: once; cdr3_nt: TGTGCCAGCAGGACCGGGACAGGGGGTCGGAACGAGCAGTACTTC; cdr3_aa: CASRTGTGGRNEQYF
v_call: TRBV7-2; d_call: TRBD1; j_call: TRBJ2-7; clone_size: -; cdr3_nt: TGTGCCAGCAGCTTAGGTGGCAGGGGGTTTGAGCAGTACTTC; cdr3_aa: CASSLGGRGFEQYF
v_call: TRBV5-4; d_call: TRBD2; j_call: TRBJ2-2; clone_size: -; cdr3_nt: TGTGCCAGCAGCCCCGACCCCCAGCGGGGGGGAACCGGGGAGCTGTTTTTT; cdr3_aa: CASSPDPQRGGTGELFF
v_call: TRBV9; d_call: TRBD1; j_call: TRBJ1-5; clone_size: -; cdr3_nt: TGTGCCAGCAGCGCCGGACAGGGGGATCAGCCCCAGCATTTT; cdr3_aa: CASSAGQGDQPQHF
v_call: TRBV11-3; d_call: -; j_call: TRBJ2-7; clone_size: once; cdr3_nt: TGTGCCAGCAGCCCCGCCCCCCCTACAGGGTACGAGCAGTACTTC; cdr3_aa: CASSPAPPTGYEQYF
v_call: TRBV29-1; d_call: -; j_call: TRBJ2-5; clone_size: -; cdr3_nt: TGCAGCGTTGAAGATCAAGGCTTGGAGACCCAGTACTTC; cdr3_aa: CSVEDQGLETQYF
v_call: TRBV30; d_call: TRBD1; j_call: TRBJ1-2; clone_size: -; cdr3_nt: TGTGCGGCTACCGGGACAGGGGGCATCGACTATGGCTACACCTTC; cdr3_aa: CAATGTGGIDYGYTF
v_call: TRBV5-4; d_call: -; j_call: TRBJ2-2; clone_size: -; cdr3_nt: TGTGCCAGCAGCATTCCGACCGGGGAGCTGTTTTTT; cdr3_aa: CASSIPTGELFF
v_call: TRBV11-2; d_call: -; j_call: TRBJ2-7; clone_size: -; cdr3_nt: TGTGCCAGCAGCTCTAATCCTGGGAGCTCCTACGAGCAGTACTTC; cdr3_aa: CASSSNPGSSYEQYF
v_call: TRBV28; d_call: -; j_call: TRBJ2-2; clone_size: -; cdr3_nt: TGTGCCAGCAGTACGGTAGGAGAAGTCGCCGGGGAGCTGTTTTTT; cdr3_aa: CASSTVGEVAGELFF
v_call: TRBV30; d_call: TRBD1; j_call: TRBJ1-5; clone_size: -; cdr3_nt: TGTGCCTGGAGTCGAGAGGGGGCCTATAGCAATCAGCCCCAGCATTTT; cdr3_aa: CAWSREGAYSNQPQHF
v_call: TRBV11-2; d_call: -; j_call: TRBJ2-3; clone_size: -; cdr3_nt: TGTGCCAGCAGCTTAGAAGGGGGAGCCACAGATACGCAGTATTTT; cdr3_aa: CASSLEGGATDTQYF
v_call: TRBV9; d_call: -; j_call: TRBJ1-1; clone_size: few; cdr3_nt: TGTGCCAGCAGCGGGCGACAGGACACTGAAGCTTTCTTT; cdr3_aa: CASSGRQDTEAFF
v_call: TRBV5-1; d_call: TRBD1; j_call: TRBJ1-3; clone_size: once; cdr3_nt: TGCGCCAGCAGCTTGGGACAGGGAAATACTGGAAACACCATATATTTT; cdr3_aa: CASSLGQGNTGNTIYF
v_call: TRBV9; d_call: TRBD2; j_call: TRBJ2-2; clone_size: -; cdr3_nt: TGTGCCAGCAGCCCCCGGGGGGACCGAAACACCGGGGAGCTGTTTTTT; cdr3_aa: CASSPRGDRNTGELFF
v_call: TRBV7-2; d_call: -; j_call: TRBJ2-7; clone_size: -; cdr3_nt: TGTGCCAGCAGCTTATGGGTGAGCTCCTACGAGCAGTACTTC; cdr3_aa: CASSLWVSSYEQYF
v_call: TRBV9; d_call: -; j_call: TRBJ2-7; clone_size: few; cdr3_nt: TGTGCCAGCAGCGCTCCAGGCTCCTACGAGCAGTACTTC; cdr3_aa: CASSAPGSYEQYF
v_call: TRBV2; d_call: -; j_call: TRBJ2-3; clone_size: -; cdr3_nt: TGTGCCAGCAGAGGCACCACTGGCCCAGATACGCAGTATTTT; cdr3_aa: CASRGTTGPDTQYF
v_call: TRBV25-1; d_call: -; j_call: TRBJ2-7; clone_size: -; cdr3_nt: TGTGCCAGCAGTGAATTAGAAGGGGCAAACTACGAGCAGTACTTC; cdr3_aa: CASSELEGANYEQYF
v_call: TRBV28; d_call: -; j_call: TRBJ2-3; clone_size: many; cdr3_nt: TGTGCCAGCAGTCTCCCCCCGGACCTCACAGATACGCAGTATTTT; cdr3_aa: CASSLPPDLTDTQYF
v_call: TRBV30; d_call: TRBD1; j_call: TRBJ2-1; clone_size: -; cdr3_nt: TGTGCCTGGAATGGACAGGCCTACAATGAGCAGTTCTTC; cdr3_aa: CAWNGQAYNEQFF
v_call: TRBV6-5; d_call: TRBD2; j_call: TRBJ2-3; clone_size: once; cdr3_nt: TGTGCCACCGTAGCGGGAGGGAGAGATACGCAGTATTTT; cdr3_aa: CATVAGGRDTQYF
v_call: TRBV18; d_call: -; j_call: TRBJ2-7; clone_size: -; cdr3_nt: TGTGCCAGCTCACCACTGGGTAACGAGCAGTACTTC; cdr3_aa: CASSPLGNEQYF